The next 19 T cell receptor beta chains were all read from a single sample in a study of cytomegalovirus exposure and HLA in healthy donors. With 60 Vbeta and 13 Jbeta primers, the PCR was carried out. Assay used: immunoSEQ multiplex PCR; TCRdb lists only in-frame clones, some missing. The repertoire has approximately 76,000 clones, under 70% of them found once; the top ten carry around 5.8%. Sequencing was performed on PBMCs. The receptors were gathered from a man aged 25 to 45 in good health and CMV-seropositive.

The V call is TRBV25-1, the J call TRBJ1-2; no reliable D call. The V gene lost 5 bases and the J gene lost 5 bases, with 9 bases spanning the gap. Looked up from germline, CDR1 is MGHDK and CDR2 is SYGVNS. The CDR3 extends over 12 amino acids. CDR3 sequence: CASSFEGYGYTF. In nucleotides, the CDR3 is TGTGCCAGCAGTTTTGAGGGATATGGCTACACCTTC.

Only a few counts were recorded for this clone. V gene TRBV5-1 combines with J gene TRBJ2-3; TRBD2 aligns across 15 bases. Germline CDR1 and CDR2: SGHRS and YFSETQ. With V trimmed by 4 bases and J by 6 bases, 12 bases remained unmatched. The CDR3 length is 18 residues. The CDR3 loop is CASSPGLAGGDSEDTQYF. CDR3 in DNA: TGCGCCAGCAGCCCGGGACTAGCGGGGGGAGACTCCGAGGATACGCAGTATTTT.

This clone was recorded a few times. The chain couples TRBV6-4 to TRBJ2-2, with D tentatively TRBD1 (6 bases). Germline V gene sequence: CDR1 MRHNA, CDR2 SNTAGT. The CDR3 length is 15 residues. V lost 2 bases to trimming and J lost 4 bases, with 11 bases between them. For the CDR3, the DNA is TGTGCCAGCAGTGACCAACTCAGGGGCACCGGGGAGCTGTTTTTT. Translating gives CASSDQLRGTGELFF.

V and J are TRBV4-1 and TRBJ1-2; no clear D gene. V was shortened by 6 bases and J by 8 bases, with 19 bases between the two germline ends. The CDR3 length is 14 residues. Germline V gives CDR1 MGHRA, CDR2 YSYEKL. CDR3: CASRPAHADGGYTF. The DNA of the CDR3 is TGCGCCAGCAGACCAGCGCACGCCGACGGGGGCTACACCTTC.

Worth noting for this clone: Other nucleotide sequences in the sample specify the same CDR3. The CDR3 DNA reads as TGTGCCAGCAGCCTTACAGGGGGCTACAATGAGCAGTTCTTC. Its translation is CASSLTGGYNEQFF. J is TRBJ2-1 and V is TRBV7-3; TRBD1 matches at 8 bases. The J segment lost 3 bases and the V segment lost 5 bases, leaving 3 bases of the junction unmatched. The CDR3 covers 14 residues. Looked up from germline, CDR1 is SGHTA and CDR2 is FQGTGA.

The rearrangement links TRBV5-1 to TRBJ2-7, with D unresolved. V was clipped by 5 bases and J by 0 bases, with 12 bases between them. This CDR3 contains 14 residues. Germline lookup yields CDR1 SGHRS and CDR2 YFSETQ. DNA of the CDR3: TGCGCCAGCAGTTATCAGTTTCGCTCCTACGAGCAGTACTTC. Protein sequence: CASSYQFRSYEQYF.

This clone was seen just once. The chain recombines TRBV30 with TRBJ1-2; tentatively, D is TRBD1 (6 bases). The CDR3 is made up of 14 amino acids. V gave up 8 bases and J gave up 2 bases, with 18 bases separating them. Germline V lookup: CDR1 GTSNPN, CDR2 SVGIG (reference sequence). CDR3 DNA sequence: TGTGCCGGAGGGGGGAGGGGAACCAACTATGGCTACACCTTC. This encodes CAGGGRGTNYGYTF.

The chain combines TRBV5-1 with TRBJ2-3; 9 nucleotides line up with TRBD1. The CDR3 spans 15 residues. The germline V gene encodes CDR1 SGHRS and CDR2 YFSETQ. The trim removed 0 bases at V and 4 bases at J, leaving 3 bases unmatched. The CDR3 bases are TGCGCCAGCAGCTTGGGACAGGGGGGCCCAGATACGCAGTATTTT. The encoded protein is CASSLGQGGPDTQYF.

This chain joins TRBV2 and TRBJ1-4, with 8 bases matching TRBD1. Germline V lookup: CDR1 SNHLY, CDR2 FYNNEI. The CDR3 is 14 amino acids. The V gene end was trimmed by 1 base and the J gene end by 8 bases; junction bases not matched to a gene: 3. CDR3 nucleotide sequence: TGTGCCAGCAGTGAAGGGACAGGGAAGGAAAAACTGTTTTTT. It codes for CASSEGTGKEKLFF.

In this sample, this clone turned up a few times. The chain employs TRBV7-9 and TRBJ2-7, with TRBD1 matching over 9 bases. The CDR3 loop spans 14 amino acids. Germline V CDR1 and CDR2: SEHNR, FQNEAQ (reference sequence). V was clipped by 5 bases and J by 7 bases; unmatched bases: 9. CDR3 sequence (DNA): TGTGCCAGCAGCACTAGGACAGGGGCGAATGAGCAGTACTTC. Protein product: CASSTRTGANEQYF.

The rearrangement joins TRBV19 to TRBJ1-5; 8 nucleotides align to TRBD1. The CDR3 loop spans 15 amino acids. Germline lookup yields CDR1 LNHDA and CDR2 SQIVND (reference sequence). The trim removed 5 bases at V and 7 bases at J, leaving 10 bases unmatched. The CDR3 spells CASSPWQGAWQPQHF. DNA for the CDR3: TGTGCCAGTAGTCCATGGCAGGGGGCCTGGCAGCCCCAGCATTTT.

This sequence joins TRBV14 and TRBJ2-7; 8 bases line up with TRBD2. From germline, CDR1 is SGHDN and CDR2 FVKESK. The CDR3 is 13 residues long. The junction had 1 base not matched to a gene; V was cut back by 3 bases and J by 3 bases. The CDR3 sequence: CASSQLAGYEQYF. The DNA for the CDR3 is TGTGCCAGCAGCCAGCTAGCGGGCTACGAGCAGTACTTC.

The chain links TRBV28 to TRBJ1-4; 10 bases align to TRBD1. The junction had 13 bases not matched to a gene; V was cut back by 5 bases and J by 7 bases. The germline gives CDR1 MDHEN, CDR2 SYDVKM. The length of the CDR3 is 17 residues. The CDR3 DNA follows: TGTGCCAGCAGTCCCCGCGCCGGGACAGGGGTATTTGAAAAACTGTTTTTT. As protein: CASSPRAGTGVFEKLFF.

This clone was detected only a few times. The chain uses TRBV25-1 and TRBJ2-1; TRBD1 might be the D (6 bases). The CDR3 is made up of 15 amino acids. Trimming pared 6 bases from V and 0 bases from J, leaving 12 bases between. In germline, CDR1 is MGHDK, CDR2 SYGVNS. CDR3 DNA: TGTGCCAGCAGCATGAACAGGGTCTCCTACAATGAGCAGTTCTTC. It codes for CASSMNRVSYNEQFF.

V and J are TRBV5-1 and TRBJ1-1, with 7 bases lining up with TRBD1. Germline-derived CDR1 and CDR2 are SGHRS and YFSETQ. The CDR3 runs to 16 residues. V dropped 0 bases and J dropped 3; count of bases not matched to a gene: 8. The CDR3 spells CASSLGGGSLDTEAFF. CDR3 DNA sequence: TGCGCCAGCAGCTTGGGAGGGGGCAGTTTGGACACTGAAGCTTTCTTT.

V usage is TRBV9 and J usage is TRBJ1-1, with D possibly matching TRBD1 (5 bases). The CDR3 spans 13 residues. Germline CDR1 reads SGDLS; CDR2 reads YYNGEE. Trimming cost V 3 bases and J 7 bases, with 13 bases left between them. CDR3: CASSAGVNNEAFF. The CDR3 DNA is TGTGCCAGCAGCGCGGGGGTTAATAATGAAGCTTTCTTT.

This chain's CDR3 is CASSLEQYNSPLHF. The CDR3 DNA reads as TGTGCCAGCAGCTTAGAACAGTATAATTCACCCCTCCACTTT. The chain links TRBV7-9 to TRBJ1-6; D not resolved. The germline gives CDR1 SEHNR, CDR2 FQNEAQ (reference sequence). This CDR3 is built from 14 residues. The ends were cut back, 1 base at V and 4 bases at J, with 5 bases in the middle.

The chain has TRBV7-9 and TRBJ2-4; maybe TRBD1 (5 bases). This CDR3 contains 17 residues. V lost 2 bases and J 3 bases, leaving 17 bases between the germline ends. Germline loops: CDR1 SEHNR, CDR2 FQNEAQ (reference sequence). The DNA for the CDR3 is TGTGCCAGCAGCTTAATTTCGGGTGGACAACGCAAAAACATTCAGTACTTC. It is translated as CASSLISGGQRKNIQYF. Together with reference TRBV7-9 and TRBJ2-4, the CDR3 gives the full variable domain: DTGVSQNPRHKITKRGQNVTFRCDPISEHNRLYWYRQTLGQGPEFLTYFQNEAQLEKSRLLSDRFSAERPKGSFSTLEIQRTEQGDSAMYLCASSLISGGQRKNIQYFGAGTRLSVL.

The chain links TRBV6-5 to TRBJ2-5, with TRBD1 identical over 8 bases. The trim removed 6 bases at V and 8 bases at J, leaving 8 bases unmatched. In germline, CDR1 is MNHEY, CDR2 SVGAGI. The CDR3 extends over 13 amino acids. CDR3 nucleotides: TGTGCCAGCAGGTCGACAGGGGAATCAACCCAGTACTTC. This codes for CASRSTGESTQYF.